This TCR beta chain was found in a study of cytomegalovirus exposure and HLA in healthy donors. Study-level points and caveats: Among CMV-associated TCR beta chains, most appeared HLA-restricted in a later analysis.

Primers: 60 Vbeta forward and 13 Jbeta reverse. Using immunoSEQ multiplex PCR, the repertoire was profiled, and TCRdb retains in-frame clones only, with some absent. This table has about 200,000 clones, approximately 80% appearing once. The table lists this clone with a count of one. Its antigen is undetermined. The V end lost 6 bases, the J end lost 4 bases, and 7 bases lay between the germline ends. The CDR3 consists of 13 residues. Looked up from germline, CDR1 is MRHNA and CDR2 is SNTAGT. The gene calls are TRBV6-4 and TRBJ1-6; D uncertain. This TCR derives from a girl aged 5-17 years in good health and CMV-seronegative. Sequenced material: PBMCs. The CDR3 DNA is TGTGCCAGCAGCGGTAGATATAATTCACCCCTCCACTTT. It is translated as CASSGRYNSPLHF.